Listed below are T cell receptor beta chains from one sample, sequenced in a study of T cells after posttransplantation cyclophosphamide. Some clones are missing from TCRdb's copy, which holds only in-frame ones; the method was immunoSEQ multiplex PCR. The sample carries more than 4,000 clones, 80% recorded once. The starting material was PBMCs, obtained after allogeneic stem cell transplant with posttransplant cyclophosphamide. All receptors derive from a male patient between 45 and 59 years old who received an allogeneic stem cell transplant from a related donor and was CMV-positive. Some T cells here may be from the graft donor. The CDR3 runs from the conserved cysteine through the conserved F or W. The order of the fields is V gene, clone size, D gene, J gene, CDR3 DNA, CDR3 protein. A D gene is named only where the DNA matches it firmly. Clone size is given for some rows only: seen once, a few or many times, or a class if the clone is expanded.

TRBV9	.	.	TRBJ1-6	TGTGCCAGCAGCGCCACACAGGGTCCTAATTCACCCCTCCACTTT	CASSATQGPNSPLHF
TRBV7-9	.	TRBD1	TRBJ2-7	TGTGCCAGCAGCTTAGCCTCAACAGGGGCCGAGCAGTACTTC	CASSLASTGAEQYF
TRBV5-6	once	TRBD1	TRBJ2-3	TGTGCCAGCAGCCAACGACTGACAGGGGCTCAAGATACGCAGTATTTT	CASSQRLTGAQDTQYF
TRBV28	.	.	TRBJ2-7	TGTGCCAGCAGCAGAGGGGGAGGGTACGAGCAGTACTTC	CASSRGGGYEQYF
TRBV25-1	.	TRBD1	TRBJ2-7	TGTGCCAGCAGCAGACAGGGATCCTACGAGCAGTACTTC	CASSRQGSYEQYF
TRBV18	.	TRBD1	TRBJ2-3	TGTGCCAGCTCGCGCCCTAGGAGACAGGGCGAAGATACGCAGTATTTT	CASSRPRRQGEDTQYF
TRBV6-1	once	TRBD1	TRBJ2-7	TGTGCCAGCAGTGAAGTTACTACAGGGGTCTCCTACGAGCAGTACTTC	CASSEVTTGVSYEQYF
TRBV5-5	.	.	TRBJ1-2	TGTGCCAGCAGCCCCCGGACGGGATCGTCTACGAATGGCTACACCTTC	CASSPRTGSSTNGYTF
TRBV5-1	.	.	TRBJ1-4	TGCGCCAGCAGCTTGGGGGGGGTAAATGAAAAACTGTTTTTT	CASSLGGVNEKLFF
TRBV2	.	.	TRBJ1-2	TGTGCCAGCAGTGATGACAAGAAGACCTATGGCTACACCTTC	CASSDDKKTYGYTF
TRBV6-5	.	.	TRBJ1-2	TGTGCCAGCAGTTACCAGGGGAACTATGGCTACACCTTC	CASSYQGNYGYTF
TRBV18	.	.	TRBJ2-5	TGTGCCAGCTCAGACTCGAGTGAGACCCAGTACTTC	CASSDSSETQYF
TRBV5-6	few	.	TRBJ2-6	TGTGCCAGCAGCTTGGTAACAGACTCTGGGGCCAACGTCCTGACTTTC	CASSLVTDSGANVLTF
TRBV27	.	TRBD2	TRBJ2-1	TGTGCCAGCACAGCGGGGGGGGTATCCTACAATGAGCAGTTCTTC	CASTAGGVSYNEQFF
TRBV11-3	.	.	TRBJ2-7	TGTGCCAGCAGCTTAGGAGGGCTCAGCTCCTACGAGCAGTACTTC	CASSLGGLSSYEQYF
TRBV10-2	.	.	TRBJ2-7	TGCGCCAGCAGGGACACAGGGTCCTACGAGCAGTACTTC	CASRDTGSYEQYF
TRBV5-6	.	.	TRBJ2-3	TGTGCCAGCAGCCACCGCGCAAGCACAGATACGCAGTATTTT	CASSHRASTDTQYF
TRBV6-5	.	.	TRBJ1-3	TGTGCCAGCAGTTACCGCTCTGGAAACACCATATATTTT	CASSYRSGNTIYF
TRBV9	.	TRBD2	TRBJ2-3	TGTGCCAGCAGCTCCAGACGTCTAGCGGGGCCCCTCACAGATACGCAGTATTTT	CASSSRRLAGPLTDTQYF
TRBV6-5	.	.	TRBJ1-6	TGTGCCAGCAGTTACTCGTACATTAATTCACCCCTCCACTTT	CASSYSYINSPLHF
TRBV7-2	.	.	TRBJ2-3	TGTGCCAGCAGCTTATCAGGCCGCGATACGCAGTATTTT	CASSLSGRDTQYF
TRBV5-4	.	TRBD1	TRBJ2-2	TGTGCCAGCAGCACCCGACAGGGTTCGGGGAGCGGGGAGCTGTTTTTT	CASSTRQGSGSGELFF
TRBV30	.	.	TRBJ1-2	TGTGCCTGGAGTAGGGAGGGGCTCTATGGCTACACCTTC	CAWSREGLYGYTF